This TCR beta chain is drawn from a study of graft-versus-host responses after intestinal transplantation. Study-wide background: Transplantation in recipients was multivisceral, liver-intestinal, or isolated intestinal. Every recipient underwent anti-thymocyte globulin induction, then tacrolimus and steroids for 2 to 3 years.

Study findings and constraints: Within allografts, high graft-versus-host to host-versus-graft clonal ratios were seen among patients with graft-donor T cell macrochimerism.

Between the trimmed V and J ends, which lost 5 bases and 2 bases, there was a span of 10 bases. The germline gives CDR1 WNHNN, CDR2 SYGVQD (reference sequence). The CDR3 spans 14 residues. This clone showed up just once. Its antigen is unidentified. TCRdb keeps only in-frame clones here, not all; method: immunoSEQ multiplex PCR. The sample contains around 96,000 clones, roughly 92% of which appear only once. The chain has TRBV10-1 and TRBJ2-1; no definite D call. This TCR was sampled from a human donor who received an intestinal transplant. Source: unstimulated CD4+ T cells sorted from spleen or lymph node cells, taken before intestinal transplant. The CDR3 DNA follows: TGCGCCAGCAGTAAGCCCGAGACCTACAATGAGCAGTTCTTC. It specifies CASSKPETYNEQFF.